This TCR beta chain was sequenced for a study of shared clonotypes between healthy human individuals. Study details: The study used three CD4 naive, three CD4 memory, two CD8 naive and one CD8 memory plate per donor. Points from the study as a whole: The study drew on few donors, limiting represented genetic and exposure-history diversity. Clonotype sharing among donors was thought likely to change with sequencing depth.

This clone was detected only a few times. Its specificity is not known. Here immunoSEQ multiplex PCR was the method, and the copy in TCRdb shows in-frame clones only, minus some. The sample includes approximately 640,000 clones, 72% seen only once; the top ten take around 2%. CDR3 length: 18 residues. CDR1 is SGHTS and CDR2 is YDEGEE in the germline V gene. J lost 7 bases, V lost 4 bases, and 19 bases had no gene match. Each donor was a Caucasian adult residing in Nashville, Tennessee. This sequence was found in a woman in her thirties in good health. What was sequenced was memory CD4+ T cells sorted from blood. Described subset: CD45RA-negative fraction. V gene TRBV5-8 combines with J gene TRBJ2-5, with 10 bases fitting TRBD1. The CDR3 is CASSAWTFGTGVAGTQYF. CDR3 nucleotide sequence: TGTGCCAGCAGCGCCTGGACCTTCGGGACAGGGGTTGCGGGGACCCAGTACTTC.